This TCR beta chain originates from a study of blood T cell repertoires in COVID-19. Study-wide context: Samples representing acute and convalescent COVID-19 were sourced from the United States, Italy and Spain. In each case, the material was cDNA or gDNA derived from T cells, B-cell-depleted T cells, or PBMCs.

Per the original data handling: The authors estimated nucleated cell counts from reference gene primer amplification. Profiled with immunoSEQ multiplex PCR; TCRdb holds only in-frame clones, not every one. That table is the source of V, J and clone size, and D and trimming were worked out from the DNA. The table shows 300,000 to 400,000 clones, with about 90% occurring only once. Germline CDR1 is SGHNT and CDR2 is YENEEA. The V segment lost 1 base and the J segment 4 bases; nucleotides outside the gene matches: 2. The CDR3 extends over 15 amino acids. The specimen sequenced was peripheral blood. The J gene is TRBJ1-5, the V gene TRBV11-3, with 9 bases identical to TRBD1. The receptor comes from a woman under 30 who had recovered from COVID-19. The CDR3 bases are TGTGCCAGCAGCTTAGGACAGGGGGTGAATCAGCCCCAGCATTTT. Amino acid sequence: CASSLGQGVNQPQHF.